This T cell receptor (beta chain) was obtained from a study of cytomegalovirus exposure and HLA in healthy donors. With 60 Vbeta and 13 Jbeta primers, the PCR was carried out. Data came from immunoSEQ multiplex PCR; TCRdb stores just in-frame clones and leaves some out. Here the sample spans 100,000 to 150,000 clones, over 70% being singletons. Germline loops: CDR1 SGDLS, CDR2 YYNGEE. The CDR3 is 14 amino acids. Trimming removed 4 bases from V and 6 bases from J, with 15 bases in between. Material for sequencing was PBMCs. This rearrangement joins TRBV9 to TRBJ2-3, with D possibly being TRBD2 (5 bases). The source is a man younger than 35 in good health and CMV-seropositive. CDR3 coding DNA: TGTGCCAGCAGCCCACTACTAGTTCTGGATACGCAGTATTTT. Protein sequence: CASSPLLVLDTQYF.